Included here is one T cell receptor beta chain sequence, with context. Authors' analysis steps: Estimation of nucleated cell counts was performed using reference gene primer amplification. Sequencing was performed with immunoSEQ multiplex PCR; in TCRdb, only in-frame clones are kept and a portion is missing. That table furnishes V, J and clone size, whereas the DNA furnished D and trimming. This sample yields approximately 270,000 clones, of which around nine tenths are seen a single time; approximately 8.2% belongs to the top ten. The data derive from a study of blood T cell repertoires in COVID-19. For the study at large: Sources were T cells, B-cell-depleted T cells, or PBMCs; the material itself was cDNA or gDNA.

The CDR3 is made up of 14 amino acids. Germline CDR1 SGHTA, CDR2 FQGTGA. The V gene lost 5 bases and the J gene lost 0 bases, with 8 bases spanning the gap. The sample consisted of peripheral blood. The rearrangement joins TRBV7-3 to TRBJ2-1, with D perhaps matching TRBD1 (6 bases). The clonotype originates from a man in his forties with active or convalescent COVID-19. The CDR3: CASSAGVSYNEQFF. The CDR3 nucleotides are TGTGCCAGCAGCGCAGGGGTCTCCTACAATGAGCAGTTCTTC.